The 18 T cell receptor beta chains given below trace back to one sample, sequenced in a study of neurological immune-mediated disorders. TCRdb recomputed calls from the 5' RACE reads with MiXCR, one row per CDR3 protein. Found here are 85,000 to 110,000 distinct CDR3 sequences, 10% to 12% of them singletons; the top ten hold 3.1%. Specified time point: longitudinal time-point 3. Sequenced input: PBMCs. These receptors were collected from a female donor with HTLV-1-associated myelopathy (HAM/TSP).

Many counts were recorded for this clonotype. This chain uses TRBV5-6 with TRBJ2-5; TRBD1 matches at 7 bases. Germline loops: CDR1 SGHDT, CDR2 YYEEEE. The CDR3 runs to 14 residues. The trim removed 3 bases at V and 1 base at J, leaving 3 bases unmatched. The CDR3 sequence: CASSWGTAQETQYF. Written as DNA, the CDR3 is TGTGCCAGCAGCTGGGGGACAGCCCAAGAGACCCAGTACTTC. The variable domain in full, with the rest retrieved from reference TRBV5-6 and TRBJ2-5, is DAGVTQSPTHLIKTRGQQVTLRCSPKSGHDTVSWYQQALGQGPQFIFQYYEEEERQRGNFPDRFSGHQFPNYSSELNVNALLLGDSALYLCASSWGTAQETQYFGPGTRLLVL.

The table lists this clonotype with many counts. This CDR3 is CSAREGAPYNEQFF. DNA of the CDR3: TGCAGTGCTAGAGAAGGGGCTCCCTACAATGAGCAGTTCTTC. The chain recombines TRBV20-1 with TRBJ2-1; D might be TRBD1 (5 bases). The CDR3 has 14 amino acids. CDR1 and CDR2 (germline): DFQATT, SNEGSKA (reference sequence). V lost 0 bases, J lost 2 bases, and 8 bases lay in between.

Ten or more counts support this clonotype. CDR3 sequence: CASSLQGLDYEQYF. CDR3 nucleotide sequence: TGTGCCAGCAGCTTACAGGGCTTGGACTACGAGCAGTACTTC. This rearrangement joins TRBV7-9 to TRBJ2-7, with D perhaps matching TRBD1 (5 bases). Germline assignment: CDR1 SEHNR and CDR2 FQNEAQ (reference sequence). CDR3 length equals 14 residues. V was pared by 2 bases and J by 3 bases, with 11 bases between.

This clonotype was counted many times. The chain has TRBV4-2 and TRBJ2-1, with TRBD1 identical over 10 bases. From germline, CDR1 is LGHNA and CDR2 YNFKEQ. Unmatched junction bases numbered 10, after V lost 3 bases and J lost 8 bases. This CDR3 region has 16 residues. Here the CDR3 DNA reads TGTGCCAGCAGCCAGAACCCGGGACAGGGGTACGATGAGCAGTTCTTC. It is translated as CASSQNPGQGYDEQFF.

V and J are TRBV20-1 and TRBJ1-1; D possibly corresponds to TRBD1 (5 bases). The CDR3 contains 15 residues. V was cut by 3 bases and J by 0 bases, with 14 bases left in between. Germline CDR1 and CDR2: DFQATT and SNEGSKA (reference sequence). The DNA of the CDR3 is TGCAGTGCTAGTGAGCGAAGGGACGTGAACACTGAAGCTTTCTTT. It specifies CSASERRDVNTEAFF.

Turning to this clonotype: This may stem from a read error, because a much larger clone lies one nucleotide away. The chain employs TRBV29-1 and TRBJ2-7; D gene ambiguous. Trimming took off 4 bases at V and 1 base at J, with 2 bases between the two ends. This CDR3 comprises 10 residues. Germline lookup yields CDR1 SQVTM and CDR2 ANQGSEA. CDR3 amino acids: CSVVSYEQYF. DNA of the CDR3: TGCAGCGTTGTTTCCTACGAGCAGTACTTC.

DNA of the CDR3: TGTGCCAGCAGGCCGGACAGACCGTACGAGCAGTACTTC. This translates into CASRPDRPYEQYF. V is TRBV12-3 or TRBV12-4 and J is TRBJ2-7, with D maybe TRBD1 (6 bases). There are 13 residues in the CDR3. V shed 6 bases and J shed 4 bases, with 13 bases lying between them.

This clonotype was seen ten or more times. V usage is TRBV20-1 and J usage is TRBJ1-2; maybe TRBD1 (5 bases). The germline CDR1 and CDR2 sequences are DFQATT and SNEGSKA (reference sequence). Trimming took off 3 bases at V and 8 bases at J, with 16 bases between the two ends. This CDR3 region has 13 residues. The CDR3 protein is CSARELREGGYTF. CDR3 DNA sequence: TGCAGTGCTAGGGAGCTCAGGGAAGGAGGCTACACCTTC.

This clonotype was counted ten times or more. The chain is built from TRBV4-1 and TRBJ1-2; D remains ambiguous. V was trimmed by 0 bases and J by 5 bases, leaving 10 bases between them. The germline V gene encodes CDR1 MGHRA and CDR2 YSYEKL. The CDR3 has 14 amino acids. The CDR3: CASSQDWTAYGYTF. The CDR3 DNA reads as TGCGCCAGCAGCCAAGACTGGACGGCATATGGCTACACCTTC.

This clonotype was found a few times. Written as DNA, the CDR3 is TGCGCCAGCAGCTCCTCCCAAGCTAGCACAGATACGCAGTATTTT. It is translated as CASSSSQASTDTQYF. The rearrangement links TRBV5-1 to TRBJ2-3; no clear D gene. The CDR3 has 15 residues. V lost 3 bases and J 0 bases, leaving 11 bases between the germline ends. Looked up from germline, CDR1 is SGHRS and CDR2 is YFSETQ.

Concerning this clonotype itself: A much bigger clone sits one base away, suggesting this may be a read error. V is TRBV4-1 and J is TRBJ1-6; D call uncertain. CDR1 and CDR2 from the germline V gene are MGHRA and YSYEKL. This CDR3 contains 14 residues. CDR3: CASRQDSDGRALHF. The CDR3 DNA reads TGCGCCAGCAGACAAGACTCGGACGGGCGGGCCCTCCACTTT.

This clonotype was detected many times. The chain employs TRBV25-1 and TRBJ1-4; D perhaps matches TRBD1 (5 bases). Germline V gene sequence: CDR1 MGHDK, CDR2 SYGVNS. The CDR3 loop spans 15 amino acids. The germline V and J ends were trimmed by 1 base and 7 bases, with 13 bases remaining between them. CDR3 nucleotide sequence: TGTGCCAGCAGTGAATTAGGGGATCCAAGTGAAAAACTGTTTTTT. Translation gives CASSELGDPSEKLFF.

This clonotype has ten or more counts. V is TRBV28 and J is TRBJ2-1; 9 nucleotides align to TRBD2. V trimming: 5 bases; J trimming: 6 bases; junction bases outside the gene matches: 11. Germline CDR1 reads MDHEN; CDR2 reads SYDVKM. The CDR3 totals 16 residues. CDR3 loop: CASSPNGSGGRNEQFF. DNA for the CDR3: TGTGCCAGCAGTCCAAACGGTAGCGGGGGACGCAATGAGCAGTTCTTC.

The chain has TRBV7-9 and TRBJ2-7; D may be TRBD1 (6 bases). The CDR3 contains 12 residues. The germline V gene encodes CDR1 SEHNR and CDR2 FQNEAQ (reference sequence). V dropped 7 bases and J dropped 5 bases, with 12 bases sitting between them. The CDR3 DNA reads TGTGCCAGCATCCTTGGGGGCGACGAGCAGTACTTC. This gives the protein CASILGGDEQYF.

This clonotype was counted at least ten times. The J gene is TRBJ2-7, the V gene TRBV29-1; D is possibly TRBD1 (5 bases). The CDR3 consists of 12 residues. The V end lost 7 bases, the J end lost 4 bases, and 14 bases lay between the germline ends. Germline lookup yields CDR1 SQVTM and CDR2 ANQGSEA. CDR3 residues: CSGRGQTYEQYF. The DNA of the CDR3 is TGCAGCGGCCGAGGACAAACGTACGAGCAGTACTTC.

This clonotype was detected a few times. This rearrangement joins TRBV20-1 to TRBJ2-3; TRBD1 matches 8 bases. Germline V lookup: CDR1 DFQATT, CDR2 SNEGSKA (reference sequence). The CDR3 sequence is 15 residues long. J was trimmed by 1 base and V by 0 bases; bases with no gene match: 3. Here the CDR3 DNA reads TGCAGTGCTAGAGATCCCAGGGGGCGCACAGATACGCAGTATTTT. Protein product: CSARDPRGRTDTQYF.

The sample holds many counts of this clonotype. The chain's CDR3 is CASSEEAGSNEQYF. CDR3 nucleotide sequence: TGTGCCAGCAGTGAAGAGGCGGGAAGCAACGAGCAGTACTTC. V gene TRBV2 combines with J gene TRBJ2-7; possibly TRBD2 for D (6 bases). The CDR3 has 14 amino acids. In germline, CDR1 is SNHLY, CDR2 FYNNEI. V was shortened by 1 base and J by 5 bases, with 12 bases between the two germline ends.

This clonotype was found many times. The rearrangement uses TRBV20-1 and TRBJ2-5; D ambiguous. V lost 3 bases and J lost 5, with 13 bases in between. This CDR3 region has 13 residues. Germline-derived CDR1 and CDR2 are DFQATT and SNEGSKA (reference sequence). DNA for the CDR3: TGCAGTGCTAGCACCTCCCCGGTCGAGACCCAGTACTTC. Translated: CSASTSPVETQYF.